The following is a T cell receptor beta chain sequence with its context. The method was immunoSEQ multiplex PCR; TCRdb's version includes in-frame clones alone and lacks a portion of them. The sample contains 56,000 or so clones, about 92% of which appear only once. This sample was taken from a study of cytomegalovirus exposure and HLA in healthy donors. The germline V gene has CDR1 MNHEY and CDR2 SVGAGI. V lost 0 bases and J 8 bases, leaving 11 bases between the germline ends. CDR3 length equals 14 residues. Donors were drawn from the approximately 130-subject validation cohort, separate from the approximately 680-subject first cohort.

The rearrangement joins TRBV6-5 to TRBJ2-1, with D unclear. The sample comprised PBMCs. This receptor was obtained from a man aged 18 to 35 in good health and CMV-seronegative. CDR3 sequence reads: CASSYSRPSDEQFF. CDR3 nucleotides: TGTGCCAGCAGTTACTCGAGGCCTTCCGATGAGCAGTTCTTC.